The clone carrying this T cell receptor beta chain was seen a few times. Its antigen is unidentified. TCRdb re-called the 5' RACE reads with MiXCR, one entry per CDR3 protein. The sample has approximately 500,000 distinct CDR3 sequences, 20% to 30% seen once. These data come from a study of identical twins. Broader study findings: Invariant populations such as MAIT and iNKT cells could partly muddle zero-insertion analyses.

The data also belong to a second study, concerning T cells expressing NK-cell markers. That source reports: Source material for TCR beta repertoires consisted of sorted CD3+CD56+NKG2C+, CD3+CD56+NKG2C- and CD3+CD56-NKG2C+ T cells. The authors sequenced eight donors, of whom seven were HCMV-seropositive and one was seronegative.

Input material: CD4+ T cells sorted from blood. The TCR originated in a woman aged 18-30 years in good health.

CDR3 coding DNA: TGTGCCAGCAGTTACTCCCGACTGGTGAACACTGAAGCTTTCTTT. Amino acids: CASSYSRLVNTEAFF. The V call is TRBV6-5, the J call TRBJ1-1, with D uncertain. V lost 0 bases, J lost 0 bases, and 8 bases lay in between. Germline V gene lookup returns CDR1 MNHEY and CDR2 SVGAGI. This CDR3 is built from 15 residues.